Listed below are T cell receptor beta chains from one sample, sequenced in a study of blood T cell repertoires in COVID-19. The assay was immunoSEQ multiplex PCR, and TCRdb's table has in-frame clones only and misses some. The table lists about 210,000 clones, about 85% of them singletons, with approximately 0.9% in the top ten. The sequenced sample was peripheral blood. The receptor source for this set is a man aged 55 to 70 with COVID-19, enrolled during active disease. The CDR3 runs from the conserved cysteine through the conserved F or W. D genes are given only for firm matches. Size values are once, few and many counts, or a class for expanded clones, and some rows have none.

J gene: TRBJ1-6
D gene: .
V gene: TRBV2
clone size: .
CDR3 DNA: TGTGCCAGCAGTGTCCGAGCCACGACTAGTTCACCCCTCCACTTT
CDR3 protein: CASSVRATTSSPLHF

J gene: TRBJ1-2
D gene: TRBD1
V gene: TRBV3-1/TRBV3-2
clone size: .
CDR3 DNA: TGTGCCAGCAGCCCGCCCGGACAGGGTATGATAGGTGGCTACACCTTC
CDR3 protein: CASSPPGQGMIGGYTF

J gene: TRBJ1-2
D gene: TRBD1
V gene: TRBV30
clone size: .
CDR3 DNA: TGTGCCTGGAGTCTTACAGGGGGAGGCTACACCTTC
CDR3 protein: CAWSLTGGGYTF

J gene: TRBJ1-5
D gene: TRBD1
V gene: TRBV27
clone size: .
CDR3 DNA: TGTGCCAGCAGTTTGGCCGGGACAGGGCTCAATCAGCCCCAGCATTTT
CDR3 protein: CASSLAGTGLNQPQHF

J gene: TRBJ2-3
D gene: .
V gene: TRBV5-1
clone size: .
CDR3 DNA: TGCGCCAGCAGTATGGGCCCCACAGATACGCAGTATTTT
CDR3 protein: CASSMGPTDTQYF

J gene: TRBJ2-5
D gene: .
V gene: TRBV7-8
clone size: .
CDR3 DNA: TGTGCCAGCAGCCGGACAGAACTAATGGAGACCCAGTACTTC
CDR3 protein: CASSRTELMETQYF

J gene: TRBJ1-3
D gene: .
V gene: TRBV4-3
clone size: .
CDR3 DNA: TGCGCCAGCAGCCAAGCACAGTCAGGAGGAAACACCATATATTTT
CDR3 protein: CASSQAQSGGNTIYF

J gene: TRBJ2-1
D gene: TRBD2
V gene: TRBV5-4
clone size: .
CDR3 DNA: TGTGCCAGCAGCGGGGGAAGCGGGAGTAAGGACAATGAGCAGTTCTTC
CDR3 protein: CASSGGSGSKDNEQFF

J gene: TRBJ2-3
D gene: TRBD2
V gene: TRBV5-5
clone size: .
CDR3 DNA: TGTGCCAGCAAACCTAGCGGGAGACGTGTCACAGATACGCAGTATTTT
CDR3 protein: CASKPSGRRVTDTQYF

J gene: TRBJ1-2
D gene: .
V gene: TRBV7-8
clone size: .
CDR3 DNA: TGTGCCAGCAGCTCGAACAGGGCCTCTGGCTACACCTTC
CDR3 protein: CASSSNRASGYTF

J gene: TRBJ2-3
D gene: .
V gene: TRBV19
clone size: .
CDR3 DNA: TGTGCCAGTAGGACCCAGGGGACCACAGATACGCAGTATTTT
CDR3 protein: CASRTQGTTDTQYF

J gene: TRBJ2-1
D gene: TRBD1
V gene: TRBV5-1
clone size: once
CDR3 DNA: TGCGCCAGCAGCTTGACAGGGGATGAGCAGTTCTTC
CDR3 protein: CASSLTGDEQFF

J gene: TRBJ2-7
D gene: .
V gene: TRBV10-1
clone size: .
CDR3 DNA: TGCGCCAGCAGTGAGTCGGGGGCAGGAGAGCAGTACTTC
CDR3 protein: CASSESGAGEQYF

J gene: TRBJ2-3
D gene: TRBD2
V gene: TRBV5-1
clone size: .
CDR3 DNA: TGCGCCAGCAGCTCGGGGGGAGCAACCACAGATACGCAGTATTTT
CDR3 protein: CASSSGGATTDTQYF

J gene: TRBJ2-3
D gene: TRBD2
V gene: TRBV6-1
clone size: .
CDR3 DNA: TGTGCCAGCAGTGCTACCCTAGCGGGGAGCACAGATACGCAGTATTTT
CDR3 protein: CASSATLAGSTDTQYF

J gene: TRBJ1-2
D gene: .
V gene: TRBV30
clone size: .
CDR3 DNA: TGTGCCTGGAGCCCCCTCCAGGCCGCAGGGTATGGCTACACCTTC
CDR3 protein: CAWSPLQAAGYGYTF

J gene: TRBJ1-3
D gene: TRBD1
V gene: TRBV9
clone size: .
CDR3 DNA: TGTGCCAGCAGCGCCCCTCCAAGACAGGGAGCTGGAAACACCATATATTTT
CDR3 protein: CASSAPPRQGAGNTIYF

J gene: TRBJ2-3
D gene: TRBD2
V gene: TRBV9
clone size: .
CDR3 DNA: TGTGCCAGCAGCCCACGGACTAGCCGAAATACGCAGTATTTT
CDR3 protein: CASSPRTSRNTQYF

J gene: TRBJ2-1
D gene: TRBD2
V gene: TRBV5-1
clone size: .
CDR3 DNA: TGCGCCAGCAGCTTGGAGCCTAGCGGAAATGAGCAGTTCTTC
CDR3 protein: CASSLEPSGNEQFF

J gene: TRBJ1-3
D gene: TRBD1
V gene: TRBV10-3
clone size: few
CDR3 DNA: TGTGCCATCGCGGGGACAGGGGGTAAAGGAAACACCATATATTTT
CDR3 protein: CAIAGTGGKGNTIYF

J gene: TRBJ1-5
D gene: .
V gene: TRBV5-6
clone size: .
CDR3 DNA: TGTGCCAGCAGCTTGGGAATCAGCAACAGGCTTAGCAATCAGCCCCAGCATTTT
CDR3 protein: CASSLGISNRLSNQPQHF

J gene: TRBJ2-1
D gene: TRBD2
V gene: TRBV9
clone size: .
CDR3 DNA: TGTGCCAGCACTCCGGGAGGGGAAGGCTACAATGAGCAGTTCTTC
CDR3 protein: CASTPGGEGYNEQFF

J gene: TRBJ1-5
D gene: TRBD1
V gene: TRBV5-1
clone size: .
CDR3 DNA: TGCGCCAGCAGCTGGGGGACAGGGGTTGGTCAGCCCCAGCATTTT
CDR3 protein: CASSWGTGVGQPQHF

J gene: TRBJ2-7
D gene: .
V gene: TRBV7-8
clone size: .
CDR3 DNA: TGTGCCAGCAGCCAAACCTCCGGAGGACGATACTTC
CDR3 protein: CASSQTSGGRYF

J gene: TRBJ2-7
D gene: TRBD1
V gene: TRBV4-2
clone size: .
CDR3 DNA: TGTGCCAGCAGCCCTCCGGGACAGACGTTCTACGAGCAGTACTTC
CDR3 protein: CASSPPGQTFYEQYF

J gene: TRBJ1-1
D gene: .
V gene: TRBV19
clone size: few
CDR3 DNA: TGTGCCAGTAGTCTCAGAGGGAACACTGAAGCTTTCTTT
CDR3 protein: CASSLRGNTEAFF

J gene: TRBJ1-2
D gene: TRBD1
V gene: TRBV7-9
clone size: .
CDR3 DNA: TGTGCCAGCAGCTTAACAGGGGGCGAAGGCTACACCTTC
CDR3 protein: CASSLTGGEGYTF

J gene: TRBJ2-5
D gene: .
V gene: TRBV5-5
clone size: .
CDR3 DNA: TGTGCCAGCAGCTTGTTTATGGGGGGTGATGAGACCCAGTACTTC
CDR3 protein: CASSLFMGGDETQYF